Below are 12 T cell receptor beta chains sequenced from a single sample in a study of identical twins. Each CDR3 protein is one row after TCRdb ran MiXCR on the 5' RACE reads. In the table there are some 710,000 distinct CDR3 sequences, around 6.1% of which are singletons. The sample taken for sequencing was naive T cells sorted from blood. The receptors here all came from a man aged 18 to 30 in good health.

This rearrangement joins TRBV3-1 to TRBJ2-5; 9 bases line up with TRBD1. CDR1 is LGHDT, CDR2 YNNKEL, per germline (reference sequence). This CDR3 region has 15 residues. V gave up 2 bases and J gave up 3 bases; unmatched junction bases: 4. The DNA for the CDR3 is TGTGCCAGCAGCCAATCCGGGACAGGGAAAGAGACCCAGTACTTC. Translating it yields CASSQSGTGKETQYF.

Ten or more counts support this clonotype. This sequence joins TRBV5-1 and TRBJ1-5, with D perhaps matching TRBD1 (5 bases). The CDR3 covers 15 residues. Germline CDR1 is SGHRS and CDR2 is YFSETQ. V dropped 1 base and J dropped 5 bases, with 13 bases sitting between them. CDR3: CASSLTGGIDQPQHF. CDR3 coding DNA: TGCGCCAGCAGCTTGACGGGGGGGATCGATCAGCCCCAGCATTTT.

This clonotype was detected only a few times. J is TRBJ2-7 and V is TRBV12-3 or TRBV12-4, with unresolved D. V lost 5 bases to trimming and J lost 3 bases, with 11 bases between them. The CDR3 is made up of 13 amino acids. CDR3 region: CASSITRNYEQYF. The CDR3 region has the DNA TGTGCCAGCAGTATAACAAGAAACTACGAGCAGTACTTC.

The chain combines TRBV6-5 with TRBJ1-5; perhaps TRBD1 as D (5 bases). V was pared by 2 bases and J by 3 bases, with 8 bases between. The CDR3 totals 14 residues. Germline CDR1 reads MNHEY; CDR2 reads SVGAGI. The CDR3 reads CASSYDSFNQPQHF. Here the CDR3 DNA reads TGTGCCAGCAGTTACGACAGTTTCAATCAGCCCCAGCATTTT.

The table lists this clonotype with many counts. The rearrangement uses TRBV20-1 and TRBJ2-2, with 7 bases identical to TRBD2. V dropped 6 bases and J dropped 4; count of bases not matched to a gene: 11. CDR1 is DFQATT, CDR2 SNEGSKA, per germline (reference sequence). The CDR3 is made up of 15 amino acids. The CDR3 sequence: CSASELATSTGELFF. Here the CDR3 DNA reads TGCAGTGCCTCTGAACTAGCGACATCCACCGGGGAGCTGTTTTTT.

The chain has TRBV12-3 or TRBV12-4 and TRBJ1-6; 9 bases agree with TRBD1. V shed 6 bases, J shed 4 bases, and the junction held 7 bases outside the gene matches. The CDR3 has 16 amino acids. CDR3 residues: CASRKGTGPYNSPLHF. The CDR3 bases are TGTGCCAGCAGGAAAGGGACAGGGCCATATAATTCACCCCTCCACTTT.

This clonotype was counted many times. The V and J genes are TRBV10-3 and TRBJ2-7, with unresolved D. Trimming took off 6 bases at V and 1 base at J, with 13 bases between the two ends. The CDR3 extends over 14 amino acids. The V gene's germline CDR1 is ENHRY and CDR2 SYGVKD. The CDR3 reads CAIRSSGDSYEQYV. Written as DNA, the CDR3 is TGTGCCATCAGGTCCTCTGGGGATTCCTACGAGCAGTACGTC.

This clonotype was counted at least ten times. The J gene is TRBJ2-5, the V gene TRBV15; the D gene could be TRBD1 or TRBD2 (5 bases each). V lost 3 bases to trimming and J lost 2 bases, with 10 bases between them. The CDR3 spans 14 residues. Germline V gives CDR1 LNHNV, CDR2 YYDKDF (reference sequence). The CDR3 region has the DNA TGTGCCACCAGCAGCCTTGGGGGTCAAGAGACCCAGTACTTC. This encodes CATSSLGGQETQYF.

There are many counts of this clonotype. The chain is built from TRBV15 and TRBJ2-7; TRBD1 aligns across 7 bases. This CDR3 spans 13 amino acids. V trimming: 9 bases; J trimming: 0 bases; junction bases outside the gene matches: 5. The germline CDR1 and CDR2 sequences are LNHNV and YYDKDF (reference sequence). The CDR3 is CATGRDSSYEQYF. The DNA of the CDR3 is TGTGCCACTGGCCGGGACAGCTCCTACGAGCAGTACTTC. The entire variable domain, with the rest obtained from reference TRBV15 and TRBJ2-7, is as follows: DAMVIQNPRYQVTQFGKPVTLSCSQTLNHNVMYWYQQKSSQAPKLLFHYYDKDFNNEADTPDNFQSRRPNTSFCFLDIRSPGLGDTAMYLCATGRDSSYEQYFGPGTRLTVT.

This clonotype was detected only a few times. The CDR3: CASSYLAGGIYNEQFF. DNA for the CDR3: TGTGCCAGCAGCTATCTAGCGGGAGGGATATACAATGAGCAGTTCTTC. This chain links TRBV3-1 with TRBJ2-1; 12 positions agree with TRBD2. CDR3 length: 16 amino acids. Germline-derived CDR1 and CDR2 are LGHDT and YNNKEL (reference sequence). V shed 5 bases and J 4 bases; nucleotides not matched to a gene: 6.

This clonotype turned up a few times. The rearrangement joins TRBV5-5 to TRBJ1-5; 8 positions match TRBD1. Germline CDR1 SGHKS, CDR2 YYEKEE (reference sequence). CDR3 size: 15 residues. The V gene end was trimmed by 0 bases and the J gene end by 8 bases; junction bases not matched to a gene: 7. The DNA for the CDR3 is TGTGCCAGCAGCTTGGAGACAGGGGTTTTGGAGCCCCAGCATTTT. Amino acids: CASSLETGVLEPQHF.

This clonotype was counted many times. The rearrangement links TRBV6-1 to TRBJ1-4; D ambiguous. In germline, CDR1 is MNHNS, CDR2 SASEGT. CDR3 length equals 12 residues. V lost 6 bases to trimming and J lost 8 bases, with 10 bases between them. CDR3 nucleotides: TGTGCCAGCAGCGACTCGGGGGAAAAACTGTTTTTT. Its translation: CASSDSGEKLFF.